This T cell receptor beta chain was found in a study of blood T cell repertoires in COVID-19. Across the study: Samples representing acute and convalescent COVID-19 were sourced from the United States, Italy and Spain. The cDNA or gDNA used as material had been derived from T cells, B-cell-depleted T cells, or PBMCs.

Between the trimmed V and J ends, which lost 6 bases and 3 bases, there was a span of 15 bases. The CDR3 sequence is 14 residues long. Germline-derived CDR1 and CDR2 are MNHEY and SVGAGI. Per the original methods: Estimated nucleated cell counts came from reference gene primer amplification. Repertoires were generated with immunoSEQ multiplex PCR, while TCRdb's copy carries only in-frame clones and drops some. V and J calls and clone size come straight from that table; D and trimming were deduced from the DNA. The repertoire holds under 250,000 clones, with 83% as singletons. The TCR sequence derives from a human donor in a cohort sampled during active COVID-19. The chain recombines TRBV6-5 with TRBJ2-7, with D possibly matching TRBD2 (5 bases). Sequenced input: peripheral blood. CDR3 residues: CASRSPGFNYEQYF. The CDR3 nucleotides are TGTGCCAGCAGATCACCGGGATTTAACTACGAGCAGTACTTC.